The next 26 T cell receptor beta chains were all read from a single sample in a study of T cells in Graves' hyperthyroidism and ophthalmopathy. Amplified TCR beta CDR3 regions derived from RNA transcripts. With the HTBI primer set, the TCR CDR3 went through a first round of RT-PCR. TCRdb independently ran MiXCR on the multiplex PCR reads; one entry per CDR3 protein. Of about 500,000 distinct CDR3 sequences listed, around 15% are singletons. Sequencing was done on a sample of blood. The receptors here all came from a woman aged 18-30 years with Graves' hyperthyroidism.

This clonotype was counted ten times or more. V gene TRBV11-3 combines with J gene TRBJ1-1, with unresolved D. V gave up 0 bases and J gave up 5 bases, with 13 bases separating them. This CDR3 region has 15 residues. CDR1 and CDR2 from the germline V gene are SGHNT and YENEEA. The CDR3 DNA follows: TGTGCCAGCAGCTTAGAAGAGGCGGCCGTGACTGAAGCTTTCTTT. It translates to CASSLEEAAVTEAFF.

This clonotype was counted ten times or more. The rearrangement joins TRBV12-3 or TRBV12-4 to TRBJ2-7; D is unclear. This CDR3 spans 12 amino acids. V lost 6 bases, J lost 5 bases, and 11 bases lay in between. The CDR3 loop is CASSSGLDEQYV. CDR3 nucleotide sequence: TGTGCCAGCAGCTCGGGTCTGGACGAGCAGTACGTC.

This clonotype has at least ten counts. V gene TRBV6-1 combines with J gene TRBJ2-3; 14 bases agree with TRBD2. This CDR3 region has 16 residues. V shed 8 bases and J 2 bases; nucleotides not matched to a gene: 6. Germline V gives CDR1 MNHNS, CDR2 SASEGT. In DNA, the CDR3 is TGTGCCAGCGGACTAGCGGGAGGATGGGACACAGATACGCAGTATTTT. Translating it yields CASGLAGGWDTDTQYF.

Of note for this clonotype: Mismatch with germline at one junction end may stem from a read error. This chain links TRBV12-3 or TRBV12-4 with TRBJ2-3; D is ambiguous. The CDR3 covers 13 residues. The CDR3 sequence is CASSFGSTDMQYF. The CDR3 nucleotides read TGTGCCAGCAGTTTTGGAAGCACAGATATGCAGTATTTT.

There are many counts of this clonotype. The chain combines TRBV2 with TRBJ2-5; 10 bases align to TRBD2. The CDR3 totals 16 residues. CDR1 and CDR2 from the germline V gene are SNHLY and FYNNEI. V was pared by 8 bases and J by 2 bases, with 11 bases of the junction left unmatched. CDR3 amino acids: CASEPSGSRTQETQYF. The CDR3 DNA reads TGTGCCAGCGAGCCTAGCGGGAGCCGGACTCAAGAGACCCAGTACTTC.

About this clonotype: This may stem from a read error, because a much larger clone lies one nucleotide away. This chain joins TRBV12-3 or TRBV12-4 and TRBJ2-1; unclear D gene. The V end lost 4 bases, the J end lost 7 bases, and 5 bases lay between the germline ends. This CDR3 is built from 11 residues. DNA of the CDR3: TGTGCCAGCAGTTACAAGAATGAGCAGTTCTTC. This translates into CASSYKNEQFF.

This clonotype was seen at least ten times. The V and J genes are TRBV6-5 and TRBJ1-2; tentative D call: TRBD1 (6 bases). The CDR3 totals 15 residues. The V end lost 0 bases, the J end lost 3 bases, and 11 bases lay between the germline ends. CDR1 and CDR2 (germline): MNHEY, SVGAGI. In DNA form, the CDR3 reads TGTGCCAGCAGTTACTCCCCAGGGGACTACTATGGCTACACCTTC. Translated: CASSYSPGDYYGYTF.

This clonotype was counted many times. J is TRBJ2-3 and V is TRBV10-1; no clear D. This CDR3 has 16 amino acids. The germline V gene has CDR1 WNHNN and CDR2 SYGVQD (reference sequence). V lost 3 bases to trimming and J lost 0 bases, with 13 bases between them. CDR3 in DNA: TGCGCCAGCAGTGAAGTGGTGAGCACTAGCACAGATACGCAGTATTTT. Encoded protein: CASSEVVSTSTDTQYF.

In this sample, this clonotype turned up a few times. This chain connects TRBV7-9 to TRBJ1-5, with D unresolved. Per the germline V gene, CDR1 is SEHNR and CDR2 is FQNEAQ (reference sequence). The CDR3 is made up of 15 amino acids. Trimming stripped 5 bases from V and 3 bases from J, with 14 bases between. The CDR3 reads CASSPTEHPNQPQHF. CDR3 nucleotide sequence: TGTGCCAGCAGCCCCACCGAACACCCCAATCAGCCCCAGCATTTT.

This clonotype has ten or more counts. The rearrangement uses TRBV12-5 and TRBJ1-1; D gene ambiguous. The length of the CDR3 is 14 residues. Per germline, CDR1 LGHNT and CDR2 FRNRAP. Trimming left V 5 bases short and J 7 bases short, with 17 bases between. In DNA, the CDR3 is TGTGCTAGTGGTCCGGGCGGGCAGATTTTTGAAGCTTTCTTT. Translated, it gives CASGPGGQIFEAFF.

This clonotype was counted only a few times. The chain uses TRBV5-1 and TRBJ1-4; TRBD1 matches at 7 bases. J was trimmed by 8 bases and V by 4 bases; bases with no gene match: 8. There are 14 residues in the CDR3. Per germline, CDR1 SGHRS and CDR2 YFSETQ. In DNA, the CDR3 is TGCGCCAGCAGCCCACAGGGGATGGGGGAAAAACTGTTTTTT. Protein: CASSPQGMGEKLFF.

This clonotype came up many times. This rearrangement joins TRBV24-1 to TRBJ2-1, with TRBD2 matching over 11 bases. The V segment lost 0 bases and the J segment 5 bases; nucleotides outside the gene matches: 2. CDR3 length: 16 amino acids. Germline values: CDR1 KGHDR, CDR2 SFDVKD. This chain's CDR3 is CATSDLLAGGHNEQFF. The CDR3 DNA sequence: TGTGCCACCAGTGATTTGCTAGCGGGAGGACACAATGAGCAGTTCTTC.

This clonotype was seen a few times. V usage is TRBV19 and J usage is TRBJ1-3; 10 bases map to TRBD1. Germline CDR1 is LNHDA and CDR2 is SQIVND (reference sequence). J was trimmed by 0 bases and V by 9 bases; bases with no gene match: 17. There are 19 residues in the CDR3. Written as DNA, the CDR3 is TGTGCCAGAAGTTACGGCCGGGACAGGGGACTACCCTCTGGAAACACCATATATTTT. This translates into CARSYGRDRGLPSGNTIYF.

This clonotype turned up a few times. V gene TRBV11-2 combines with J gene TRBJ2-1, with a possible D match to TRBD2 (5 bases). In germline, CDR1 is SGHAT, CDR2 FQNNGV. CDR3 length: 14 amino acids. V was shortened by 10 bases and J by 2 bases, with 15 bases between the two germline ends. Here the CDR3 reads CATSTSSPYNEQFF. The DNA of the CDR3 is TGTGCCACCAGTACTAGTTCACCCTACAATGAGCAGTTCTTC.

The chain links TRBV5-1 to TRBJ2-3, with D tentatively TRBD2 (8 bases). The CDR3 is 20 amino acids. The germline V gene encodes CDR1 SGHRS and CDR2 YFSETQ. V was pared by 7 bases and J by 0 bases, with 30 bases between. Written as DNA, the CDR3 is TGCGCCAGCCAAGACAGGGTTCTAAGCGGGAGCCGTGCGAGCACAGATACGCAGTATTTT. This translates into CASQDRVLSGSRASTDTQYF.

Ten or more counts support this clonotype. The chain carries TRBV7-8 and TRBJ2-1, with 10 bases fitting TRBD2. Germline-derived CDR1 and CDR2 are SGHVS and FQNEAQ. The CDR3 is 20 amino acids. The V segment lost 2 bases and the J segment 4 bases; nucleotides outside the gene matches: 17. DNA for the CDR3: TGTGCCAGCAGCTTAAGGGGCACGCGGACTAGCGGAGCTACATACAATGAGCAGTTCTTC. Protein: CASSLRGTRTSGATYNEQFF.

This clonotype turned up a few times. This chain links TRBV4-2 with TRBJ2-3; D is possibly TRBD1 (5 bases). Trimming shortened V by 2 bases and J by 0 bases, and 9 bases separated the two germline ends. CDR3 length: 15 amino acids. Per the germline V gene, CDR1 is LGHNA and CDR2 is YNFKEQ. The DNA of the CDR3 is TGTGCCAGCAGCCAATTCCAGGGAAGCACAGATACGCAGTATTTT. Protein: CASSQFQGSTDTQYF.

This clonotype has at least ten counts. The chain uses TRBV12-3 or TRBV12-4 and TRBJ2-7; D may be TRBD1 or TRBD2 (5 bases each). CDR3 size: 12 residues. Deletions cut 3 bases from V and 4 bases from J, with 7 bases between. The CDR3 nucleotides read TGTGCCAGCAGTTTTGGGGGTTACGAGCAGTACGTC. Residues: CASSFGGYEQYV.

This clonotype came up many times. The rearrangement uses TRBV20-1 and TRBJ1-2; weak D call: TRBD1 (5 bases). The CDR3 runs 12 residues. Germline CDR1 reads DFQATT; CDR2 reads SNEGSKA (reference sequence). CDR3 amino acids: CSGVGGTYGYTF. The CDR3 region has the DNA TGCAGCGGGGTGGGGGGGACCTATGGCTACACCTTC.

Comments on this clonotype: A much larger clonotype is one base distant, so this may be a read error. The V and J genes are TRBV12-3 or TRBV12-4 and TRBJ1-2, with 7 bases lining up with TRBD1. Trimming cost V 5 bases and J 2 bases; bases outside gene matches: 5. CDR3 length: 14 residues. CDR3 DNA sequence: TGTGCCAGCAGTGAAGGACAGGAAAACTATGGCTACACCTTC. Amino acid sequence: CASSEGQENYGYTF.

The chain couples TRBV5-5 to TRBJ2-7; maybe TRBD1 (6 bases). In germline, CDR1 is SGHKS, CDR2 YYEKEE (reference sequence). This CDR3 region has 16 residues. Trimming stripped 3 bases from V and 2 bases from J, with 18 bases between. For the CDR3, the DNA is TGTGCCAGCAGCTCCCTCGCTCATGGACAGACCTACGAGCAGTACTTC. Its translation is CASSSLAHGQTYEQYF.

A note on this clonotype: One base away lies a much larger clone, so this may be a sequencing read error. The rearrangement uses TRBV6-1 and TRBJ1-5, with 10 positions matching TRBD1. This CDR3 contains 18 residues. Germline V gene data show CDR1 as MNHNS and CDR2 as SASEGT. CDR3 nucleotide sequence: TGTGCCAGCACCTTGATTGGACAGGGGGTAGGGAGCAATCAGCCCCGGCATTTT. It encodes CASTLIGQGVGSNQPRHF.

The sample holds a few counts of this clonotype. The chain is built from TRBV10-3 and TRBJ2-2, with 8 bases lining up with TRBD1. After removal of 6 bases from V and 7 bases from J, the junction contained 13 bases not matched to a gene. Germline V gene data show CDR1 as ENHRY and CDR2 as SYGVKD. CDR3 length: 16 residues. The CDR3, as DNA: TGTGCCATCAGCGCCTCCCGACAGGGGCGGTTCGGGGAGCTGTTTTTT. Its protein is CAISASRQGRFGELFF.

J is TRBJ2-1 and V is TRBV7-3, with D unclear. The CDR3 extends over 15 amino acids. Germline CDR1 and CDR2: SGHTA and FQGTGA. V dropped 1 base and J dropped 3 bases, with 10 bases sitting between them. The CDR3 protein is CASSLSLASYNEQFF. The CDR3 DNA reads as TGTGCCAGCAGCTTAAGTTTGGCCAGCTACAATGAGCAGTTCTTC.

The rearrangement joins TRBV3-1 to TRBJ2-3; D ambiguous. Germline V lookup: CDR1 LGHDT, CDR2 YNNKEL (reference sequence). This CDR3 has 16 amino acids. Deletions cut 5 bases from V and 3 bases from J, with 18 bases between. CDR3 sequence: CASSSKATAPTDTQYF. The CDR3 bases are TGTGCCAGCAGCTCCAAGGCCACCGCACCTACAGATACGCAGTATTTT.

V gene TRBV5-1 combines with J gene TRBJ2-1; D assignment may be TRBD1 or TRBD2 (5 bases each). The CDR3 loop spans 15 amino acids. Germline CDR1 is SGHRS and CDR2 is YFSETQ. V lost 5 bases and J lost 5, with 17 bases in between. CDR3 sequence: CASSPVGTMNNEQFF. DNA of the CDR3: TGCGCCAGCAGTCCTGTAGGGACGATGAACAATGAGCAGTTCTTC. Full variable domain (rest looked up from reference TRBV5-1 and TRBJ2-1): KAGVTQTPRYLIKTRGQQVTLSCSPISGHRSVSWYQQTPGQGLQFLFEYFSETQRNKGNFPGRFSGRQFSNSRSEMNVSTLELGDSALYLCASSPVGTMNNEQFFGPGTRLTVL.